The clone carrying this T cell receptor beta chain counts as medium-sized. As the starting material, over 9.5 ml of fresh peripheral blood yielded the PBMCs. The data were obtained in a study of Graves' ophthalmopathy and Graves' hyperthyroidism. Transcripts of RNA were the source for amplifying TCR beta CDR3 regions. An opening RT-PCR round employed HTBI primers and preceded a second-round multiplex PCR. TCRdb re-derived calls from the multiplex PCR reads in MiXCR, one entry per CDR3 protein. Of tens of thousands of distinct CDR3 sequences in the sample, 52% are singletons; the top ten hold 15% to 20%. The germline V gene encodes CDR1 DFQATT and CDR2 SNEGSKA (reference sequence). The V gene lost 7 bases and the J gene lost 1 base, with 9 bases spanning the gap. The CDR3 has 12 amino acids.

V is TRBV20-1 and J is TRBJ2-3, with D possibly called TRBD1 or TRBD2 (5 bases each). The material sequenced was peripheral blood. The receptor was derived from an adult man with Graves' ophthalmopathy. The CDR3 sequence is CSGETGTDTQYF. In DNA, the CDR3 is TGCAGTGGGGAGACAGGCACAGATACGCAGTATTTT.